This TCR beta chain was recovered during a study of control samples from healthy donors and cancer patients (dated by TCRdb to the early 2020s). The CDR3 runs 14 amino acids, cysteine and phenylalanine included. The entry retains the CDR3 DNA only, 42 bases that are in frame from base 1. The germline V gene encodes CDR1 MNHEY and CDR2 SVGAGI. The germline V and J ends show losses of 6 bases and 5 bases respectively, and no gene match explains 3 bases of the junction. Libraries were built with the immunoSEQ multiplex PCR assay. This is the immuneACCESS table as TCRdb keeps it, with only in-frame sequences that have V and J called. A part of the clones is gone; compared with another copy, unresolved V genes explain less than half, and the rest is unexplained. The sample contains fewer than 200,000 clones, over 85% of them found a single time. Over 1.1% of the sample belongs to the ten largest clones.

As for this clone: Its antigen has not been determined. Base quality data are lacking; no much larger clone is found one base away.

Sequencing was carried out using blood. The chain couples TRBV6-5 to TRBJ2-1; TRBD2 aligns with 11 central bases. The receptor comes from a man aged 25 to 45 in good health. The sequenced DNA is TGTGCCAGCAGCTTAGCGGGAGGGAACAATGAGCAGTTCTTC. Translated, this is CASSLAGGNNEQFF.